This T cell receptor beta chain was identified in a study of CXCR3-negative and CXCR3-positive naive CD8 T cells (dated by TCRdb to between 2018 and 2021). Regarding the study in general: In total, about 135 million TRB reads were obtained, which works out to roughly 1.5 +/- 0.3 million reads per library. Naive subsets from 5 donors and memory cells from 3 donors were included in the TRBV-TRBJ cluster analysis. The diversity and physicochemical repertoire analyses included more than nine donors pooled from two independent experiments. Findings and caveats that apply to the study as a whole: Freshly isolated PBMCs were used for most assays because CXCR3 expression went down partially after cryopreservation. Within the same donor, TRBV-TRBJ usage looked similar between naive CXCR3-negative and CXCR3-positive cells, but memory cells had distinct patterns. Compared with CXCR3-negative naive cells, CXCR3-positive naive cells had TRB CDR3s with higher hydrophobicity (lower Kidera factor 4), lower energy, and higher strength and volume indices. Because surface CD5, which is linked to self-reactivity in mice, was comparable between the naive subsets, TCR interaction strength was also inferred from TRB CDR3 physicochemical properties. Comparably high repertoire diversity was found in both naive subsets, whereas much lower repertoire diversity was found in memory CD8+ T cells.

Each CD8+ T cell subset was flow-sorted in triplicate, with 300,000 cells per subset placed directly into RLT lysis buffer. To keep memory contaminants out, a stringent definition of naive CD8+ T cells was applied: CD45RO-CCR7+CD27+CD95-. Standard density gradient centrifugation was used to isolate peripheral blood mononuclear cells from buffy coats. Naive CXCR3-negative and CXCR3-positive CD8+ T cells were flow-sorted using a FACSAria III. Total RNA was extracted from sorted cells using an RNeasy Mini Kit. A note on this clonotype: Its antigen remains undetermined.

Reads for this sample came from a NextSeq 550. The Human TCR Profiling Kit (MiLaboratory) was used to make UMI-labeled 5' RACE TRB cDNA libraries. The full amount of extracted RNA was used for cDNA synthesis, and the full amount of resulting cDNA was used for PCR amplification. The libraries were made side by side, with each library going through the same number of PCR cycles. In the original analysis: With a minimum of two reads required per UMI, MIGEC and MiXCR pulled out about 52,000 +/- 9,100 unique UMI-labeled TRB cDNA molecules from each library. On average, around 40,000 +/- 10,000 functional in-frame TRB CDR3 nucleotide clonotypes lacking stop codons were found per library. After each sample was downsampled to 5000 UMI-labeled TRB molecules, VDJtools was used to calculate diversity metrics such as normalized Shannon-Wiener and Chao1. Clonotype-size-weighted physicochemical properties of the central five CDR3 residues (interaction energy, strength, volume and Kidera factor 4) were computed in VDJtools. The reads underwent TCRdb reprocessing, giving one record for each CDR3 protein sequence and no DNA. None of the V and J calls come from the authors' own analysis; TCRdb made them. This sample's records show 75,000 to 95,000 distinct CDR3 sequences. The ten largest make up 0.85% to 1.4% of the sample.

The material sequenced was naive CXCR3- CD8+ T cells from blood. The label giving this sample's cell subset or site can be read as: CD45RO-CCR7+CD27+CD95- naive CD8+ T cells lacking CXCR3 (TNR3-). The origin of this receptor is a human donor in good health. Some clones in this sample may be carry-over from other donors' samples.

CDR3 sequence: CASSLGGGQAKYF. In this chain, TRBV7-9 is recombined with TRBJ2-3. From its cysteine to its phenylalanine, the CDR3 spans 13 amino acids. No coding sequence is recorded. The germline V gene (reference sequence) sets CDR1 to SEHNR and CDR2 to FQNEAQ.